Listed here are 14 T cell receptor beta chains from one sample, sequenced in a study of Ad26.COV2.S vaccination and SARS-CoV-2 variants. Treatment in this sample: around 19 received Ad26.COV2.S at low or high dose, single or two shots; several received placebo; per-sample allocation not given. The investigators took samples on day 63 after the first vaccine or placebo injection. TCRdb keeps only in-frame clones here, not all; method: immunoSEQ multiplex PCR. Among around 400,000 clones listed, 90% were seen once. The input for sequencing was peripheral blood, taken in a trial of Ad26.COV2.S vaccine versus placebo. The receptors shown here come from a person between 18 and 60 years old who received the Ad26.COV2.S COVID-19 vaccine or a placebo.

V and J are TRBV4-2 and TRBJ2-7; D is unclear. The CDR3 sequence is 12 residues long. Trimming cost V 3 bases and J 5 bases, with 8 bases left between them. CDR1 is LGHNA, CDR2 YNFKEQ, per germline. CDR3 sequence reads: CASSHFFNEQYF. The CDR3 DNA reads as TGTGCCAGCAGCCATTTTTTCAACGAGCAGTACTTC.

The V and J genes are TRBV18 and TRBJ2-2, with 12 bases aligning to TRBD2. Germline CDR1 reads KGHSH; CDR2 reads LQKENI. With 3 bases clipped from V and 7 bases from J, the junction kept 9 bases outside the gene matches. The CDR3 runs 17 residues. CDR3 sequence (DNA): TGTGCCAGCTCACCCGGACTAGCGGGAACTCACATCGGGGAGCTGTTTTTT. This sequence encodes CASSPGLAGTHIGELFF. Complete variable domain (other parts from reference TRBV18 and TRBJ2-2): NAGVMQNPRHLVRRRGQEARLRCSPMKGHSHVYWYRQLPEEGLKFMVYLQKENIIDESGMPKERFSAEFPKEGPSILRIQQVVRGDSAAYFCASSPGLAGTHIGELFFGEGSRLTVL.

This chain uses TRBV18 with TRBJ2-7; TRBD2 might be the D (6 bases). Germline lookup yields CDR1 KGHSH and CDR2 LQKENI. This CDR3 contains 17 residues. The V end lost 3 bases, the J end lost 3 bases, and 21 bases lay between the germline ends. CDR3 bases: TGTGCCAGCTCACCGGTCGGTTTTGGCCCGGGGGACTACGAGCAGTACTTC. Protein sequence: CASSPVGFGPGDYEQYF.

The J gene is TRBJ2-3, the V gene TRBV15, with TRBD2 matching 10 bases. This CDR3 has 17 residues. V lost 0 bases and J lost 5; bases outside the gene matches: 8. Germline V gene sequence: CDR1 LNHNV, CDR2 YYDKDF (reference sequence). The DNA of the CDR3 is TGTGCCACCAGCAGAGATCAGCGGGAGGGCCGAGTAGATACGCAGTATTTT. Its protein product is CATSRDQREGRVDTQYF. Filled out from reference TRBV15 and TRBJ2-3, the complete variable domain reads DAMVIQNPRYQVTQFGKPVTLSCSQTLNHNVMYWYQQKSSQAPKLLFHYYDKDFNNEADTPDNFQSRRPNTSFCFLDIRSPGLGDTAMYLCATSRDQREGRVDTQYFGPGTRLTVL.

This clone was seen only a few times. V and J are TRBV6-5 and TRBJ1-5, with D possibly being TRBD1 (6 bases). This CDR3 contains 14 residues. Trimming stripped 5 bases from V and 4 bases from J, with 12 bases between. Per germline, CDR1 MNHEY and CDR2 SVGAGI. The CDR3 nucleotides read TGTGCCAGCAGTCCCGGGACATCAAATCAGCCCCAGCATTTT. As protein: CASSPGTSNQPQHF.

The chain uses TRBV19 and TRBJ1-4; tentatively, D is TRBD1 (5 bases). Germline CDR1 and CDR2: LNHDA and SQIVND (reference sequence). The V gene lost 5 bases and the J gene lost 3 bases, with 19 bases spanning the gap. The CDR3 consists of 17 residues. CDR3: CASSVTAGWVANEKLFF. The CDR3 DNA reads as TGTGCCAGTAGTGTTACGGCAGGGTGGGTCGCTAATGAAAAACTGTTTTTT.

This chain links TRBV7-2 with TRBJ2-7, with 8 bases matching TRBD1. The V and J ends lost 5 bases and 7 bases, in that order; junction bases with no gene match: 13. This CDR3 contains 15 residues. Germline-derived CDR1 and CDR2 are SGHTA and FQGNSA. The CDR3 is CASSPATGVIKEQYF. The CDR3 nucleotides read TGTGCCAGCAGCCCTGCGACAGGGGTGATTAAGGAGCAGTACTTC.

The rearrangement joins TRBV5-6 to TRBJ2-3; D is ambiguous. The length of the CDR3 is 15 residues. Trimming removed 0 bases at V and 7 bases at J, with 15 bases between. Germline V gene lookup returns CDR1 SGHDT and CDR2 YYEEEE. CDR3 loop: CASSLGPNPGNTQYF. The CDR3 DNA sequence: TGTGCCAGCAGCTTGGGTCCCAATCCAGGAAATACGCAGTATTTT.

The chain joins TRBV7-9 to TRBJ2-2, with D possibly being TRBD2 (6 bases). The V end lost 7 bases, the J end lost 0 bases, and 24 bases lay between the germline ends. The germline gives CDR1 SEHNR, CDR2 FQNEAQ (reference sequence). This CDR3 has 19 amino acids. CDR3 DNA: TGTGCCAGCACCGTTACTCTCGGCTTTAGCGGAGCGAACACCGGGGAGCTGTTTTTT. It translates to CASTVTLGFSGANTGELFF.

Turning to this clone: Other nucleotide sequences in the sample specify the same CDR3. The chain links TRBV19 to TRBJ1-5; D gene unclear. CDR3 size: 14 residues. Between the trimmed V and J ends, which lost 3 bases and 5 bases, there was a span of 11 bases. The germline gives CDR1 LNHDA, CDR2 SQIVND (reference sequence). CDR3 nucleotides: TGTGCCAGTAGTATCTGGACGGGCGATCAGCCCCAGCATTTT. Residues: CASSIWTGDQPQHF.

The chain joins TRBV24-1 to TRBJ2-5; the D is unclear. The germline gives CDR1 KGHDR, CDR2 SFDVKD. Trimming took off 0 bases at V and 5 bases at J, with 15 bases between the two ends. CDR3 size: 16 residues. In DNA form, the CDR3 reads TGTGCCACCAGTGATTTGAGAGGCCCAAGTGGGGAGACCCAGTACTTC. Residues: CATSDLRGPSGETQYF.

This clone was counted a few times. This sequence joins TRBV6-2 or TRBV6-3 and TRBJ2-1; 7 nucleotides match TRBD2. The CDR3 contains 15 residues. V trimming: 1 base; J trimming: 5 bases; junction bases outside the gene matches: 5. Germline V gives CDR1 MNHEY, CDR2 SVGEGT. CDR3 residues: CASSYLAGLDNEQFF. In nucleotides, the CDR3 is TGTGCCAGCAGTTACTTAGCGGGCCTAGACAATGAGCAGTTCTTC.

This chain uses TRBV7-2 with TRBJ2-5; weak D call: TRBD2 (5 bases). Germline V gene lookup returns CDR1 SGHTA and CDR2 FQGNSA. V shed 5 bases and J shed 7 bases, with 23 bases lying between them. CDR3 size: 16 residues. The CDR3 DNA reads as TGTGCCAGCAGCAAAAGCCGGGATAAACCGTGGGGGACCCAGTACTTC. This codes for CASSKSRDKPWGTQYF. The whole variable domain, filled in from reference TRBV7-2 and TRBJ2-5, reads GAGVSQSPSNKVTEKGKDVELRCDPISGHTALYWYRQSLGQGLEFLIYFQGNSAPDKSGLPSDRFSAERTGGSVSTLTIQRTQQEDSAVYLCASSKSRDKPWGTQYFGPGTRLLVL.

This clone has just one count. This sequence joins TRBV3-1 (or the pseudogene TRBV3-2) and TRBJ2-2; TRBD2 matches 13 bases. Trimming at V came to 0 bases and at J to 4 bases, leaving 8 bases not matched to a gene. Germline values: CDR1 LGHDT, CDR2 YNNKEL (reference sequence). The CDR3 runs 19 residues. The CDR3 DNA is TGTGCCAGCAGCCAAGATAGTCGACTAGCGGGAGGAGGCACCGGGGAGCTGTTTTTT. Amino acids: CASSQDSRLAGGGTGELFF.